These 11 T cell receptor beta chains came from one sample sequenced in a study of cytomegalovirus exposure and HLA in healthy donors. 60 Vbeta and 13 Jbeta primers were used in PCR. Clones were sequenced by immunoSEQ multiplex PCR, and TCRdb holds only the in-frame ones, with some missing. The sample includes about 130,000 clones, around 80% of them seen just once. Sequencing input: PBMCs. The receptors were sampled from a woman in her fifties or sixties in good health and CMV-seropositive.

This chain uses TRBV6-4 with TRBJ2-5, with TRBD2 matching over 7 bases. Germline CDR1 is MRHNA and CDR2 is SNTAGT. V shed 5 bases and J 7 bases; nucleotides not matched to a gene: 10. This CDR3 region has 14 residues. The CDR3 region has the DNA TGTGCCAGCAGTAAAACTAGCGAGGGTACGACCCAGTACTTC. Translation gives CASSKTSEGTTQYF.

The CDR3 region has the DNA TGTGCCAGCAGTTCCCAGAGAGGCGGGGAGCTGTTTTTT. It specifies CASSSQRGGELFF. The J gene is TRBJ2-2, the V gene TRBV6-1; D gene unclear. Germline V gives CDR1 MNHNS, CDR2 SASEGT. Trimming shortened V by 5 bases and J by 7 bases, and 11 bases separated the two germline ends. This CDR3 has 13 residues.

The count of this clone is one. The chain is built from TRBV20-1 and TRBJ2-7; 9 bases are shared with TRBD1. The V gene's germline CDR1 is DFQATT and CDR2 SNEGSKA (reference sequence). V shed 8 bases, J shed 6 bases, and the junction held 5 bases outside the gene matches. The CDR3 sequence is 11 residues long. The chain's CDR3 is CSKWTGAEQYF. The DNA of the CDR3 is TGCAGTAAGTGGACAGGGGCCGAGCAGTACTTC.

V gene TRBV21-1 combines with J gene TRBJ2-5; the D call TRBD2 from the table was never checked on the DNA. The last part of the DNA fits TRBJ2-7 better; the J call may be wrong. TRBV21-1 is flagged as a pseudogene. The CDR3 sequence is 15 residues long. CDR3 DNA: TGTGCCAGCAGCAAACGGGGCGGGGGTTCCTACGAGCAGTACTTC. It codes for CASSKRGGGSYEQYF.

This sequence joins TRBV6-1 and TRBJ1-1; 9 positions match TRBD1. The CDR3 loop spans 14 amino acids. V trimming: 5 bases; J trimming: 10 bases; junction bases outside the gene matches: 11. Germline values: CDR1 MNHNS, CDR2 SASEGT. CDR3 DNA sequence: TGTGCCAGCAGTATACTAGGACAGGGGATCTCAGCTTTCTTT. Its translation is CASSILGQGISAFF.

V is TRBV7-9 and J is TRBJ2-2; TRBD1 matches 8 bases. Germline CDR1 reads SEHNR; CDR2 reads FQNEAQ (reference sequence). V was clipped by 5 bases and J by 6 bases; unmatched bases: 8. This CDR3 comprises 15 residues. CDR3 sequence (DNA): TGTGCCAGCAGCATATCATTCAGGGGGCCCGGGGAGCTGTTTTTT. Translating gives CASSISFRGPGELFF.

The chain combines TRBV27 with TRBJ1-5, with a weak D call TRBD1 (5 bases). In germline, CDR1 is MNHEY, CDR2 SMNVEV (reference sequence). Deletions cut 9 bases from V and 6 bases from J, with 21 bases between. CDR3 size: 15 residues. The DNA for the CDR3 is TGTGCCAGTAGACGGGACGCCAATAGCGGTCAGCCCCAGCATTTT. Its translation is CASRRDANSGQPQHF.

This chain links TRBV7-3 with TRBJ2-1; 7 positions agree with TRBD1. The germline V gene encodes CDR1 SGHTA and CDR2 FQGTGA. Unmatched junction bases numbered 5, after V lost 0 bases and J lost 6 bases. The CDR3 is made up of 15 amino acids. The CDR3 here is CASSLTTGTVNEQFF. CDR3 nucleotide sequence: TGTGCCAGCAGCTTAACAACCGGGACAGTCAATGAGCAGTTCTTC.

The chain links TRBV5-1 to TRBJ2-1, with 10 bases that match TRBD1. The germline V gene has CDR1 SGHRS and CDR2 YFSETQ. The trim removed 0 bases at V and 6 bases at J, leaving 12 bases unmatched. The CDR3 extends over 18 amino acids. CDR3 coding DNA: TGCGCCAGCAGCTTGGGTTACTCGGGGACAGGGGTTCTCAATGAGCAGTTCTTC. It encodes CASSLGYSGTGVLNEQFF. Looking up the rest from reference TRBV5-1 and TRBJ2-1 gives the full variable domain: KAGVTQTPRYLIKTRGQQVTLSCSPISGHRSVSWYQQTPGQGLQFLFEYFSETQRNKGNFPGRFSGRQFSNSRSEMNVSTLELGDSALYLCASSLGYSGTGVLNEQFFGPGTRLTVL.

V is TRBV9 and J is TRBJ1-2; tentatively, D is TRBD1 (6 bases). V dropped 0 bases and J dropped 0 bases, with 15 bases sitting between them. CDR3 length: 17 amino acids. The V gene's germline CDR1 is SGDLS and CDR2 YYNGEE. The CDR3 loop reads CASSVGAGTSANYGYTF. CDR3 nucleotides: TGTGCCAGCAGCGTAGGCGCCGGGACAAGCGCTAACTATGGCTACACCTTC.

The rearrangement joins TRBV5-1 to TRBJ2-7; 7 bases align to TRBD2. V lost 2 bases and J lost 6; bases outside the gene matches: 8. Germline assignment: CDR1 SGHRS and CDR2 YFSETQ. CDR3 length equals 14 residues. The CDR3 DNA is TGCGCCAGCAGCTTACCCGGTGCTAGCGGCGAGCAGTACTTC. Translating gives CASSLPGASGEQYF. The complete variable domain, with remaining parts taken from reference TRBV5-1 and TRBJ2-7, reads KAGVTQTPRYLIKTRGQQVTLSCSPISGHRSVSWYQQTPGQGLQFLFEYFSETQRNKGNFPGRFSGRQFSNSRSEMNVSTLELGDSALYLCASSLPGASGEQYFGPGTRLTVT.